This T cell receptor beta chain was identified during a study of cytomegalovirus exposure and HLA in healthy donors. Study summary: Early release data held 75 million to 100 million unique TCRs from HLA-typed donors. Study observations and caveats: TRBV6-2, TRBV6-3 and some other V segments were excluded as indistinguishable. The only immune exposure information that was available was CMV serostatus.

PCR primers comprised 60 Vbeta and 13 Jbeta primers. Sequenced by immunoSEQ multiplex PCR; TCRdb stores in-frame clones only, minus some. Of approximately 150,000 clones in the sample, 55% to 70% were seen once. Turning to this clone: Its specificity is not known.

V was trimmed by 3 bases and J by 3 bases, leaving 12 bases between them. The CDR3 spans 14 residues. The germline CDR1 and CDR2 sequences are MNHEY and SMNVEV (reference sequence). The chain couples TRBV27 to TRBJ2-7, with D maybe TRBD2 (7 bases). The sample taken for sequencing was PBMCs. This clonotype was obtained from a woman aged 60-75 years in good health and CMV-seropositive. The CDR3 coding sequence is TGTGCCAGCAGTTTTGGGGGGGCGGTCTACGAGCAGTACTTC. Its protein product is CASSFGGAVYEQYF.